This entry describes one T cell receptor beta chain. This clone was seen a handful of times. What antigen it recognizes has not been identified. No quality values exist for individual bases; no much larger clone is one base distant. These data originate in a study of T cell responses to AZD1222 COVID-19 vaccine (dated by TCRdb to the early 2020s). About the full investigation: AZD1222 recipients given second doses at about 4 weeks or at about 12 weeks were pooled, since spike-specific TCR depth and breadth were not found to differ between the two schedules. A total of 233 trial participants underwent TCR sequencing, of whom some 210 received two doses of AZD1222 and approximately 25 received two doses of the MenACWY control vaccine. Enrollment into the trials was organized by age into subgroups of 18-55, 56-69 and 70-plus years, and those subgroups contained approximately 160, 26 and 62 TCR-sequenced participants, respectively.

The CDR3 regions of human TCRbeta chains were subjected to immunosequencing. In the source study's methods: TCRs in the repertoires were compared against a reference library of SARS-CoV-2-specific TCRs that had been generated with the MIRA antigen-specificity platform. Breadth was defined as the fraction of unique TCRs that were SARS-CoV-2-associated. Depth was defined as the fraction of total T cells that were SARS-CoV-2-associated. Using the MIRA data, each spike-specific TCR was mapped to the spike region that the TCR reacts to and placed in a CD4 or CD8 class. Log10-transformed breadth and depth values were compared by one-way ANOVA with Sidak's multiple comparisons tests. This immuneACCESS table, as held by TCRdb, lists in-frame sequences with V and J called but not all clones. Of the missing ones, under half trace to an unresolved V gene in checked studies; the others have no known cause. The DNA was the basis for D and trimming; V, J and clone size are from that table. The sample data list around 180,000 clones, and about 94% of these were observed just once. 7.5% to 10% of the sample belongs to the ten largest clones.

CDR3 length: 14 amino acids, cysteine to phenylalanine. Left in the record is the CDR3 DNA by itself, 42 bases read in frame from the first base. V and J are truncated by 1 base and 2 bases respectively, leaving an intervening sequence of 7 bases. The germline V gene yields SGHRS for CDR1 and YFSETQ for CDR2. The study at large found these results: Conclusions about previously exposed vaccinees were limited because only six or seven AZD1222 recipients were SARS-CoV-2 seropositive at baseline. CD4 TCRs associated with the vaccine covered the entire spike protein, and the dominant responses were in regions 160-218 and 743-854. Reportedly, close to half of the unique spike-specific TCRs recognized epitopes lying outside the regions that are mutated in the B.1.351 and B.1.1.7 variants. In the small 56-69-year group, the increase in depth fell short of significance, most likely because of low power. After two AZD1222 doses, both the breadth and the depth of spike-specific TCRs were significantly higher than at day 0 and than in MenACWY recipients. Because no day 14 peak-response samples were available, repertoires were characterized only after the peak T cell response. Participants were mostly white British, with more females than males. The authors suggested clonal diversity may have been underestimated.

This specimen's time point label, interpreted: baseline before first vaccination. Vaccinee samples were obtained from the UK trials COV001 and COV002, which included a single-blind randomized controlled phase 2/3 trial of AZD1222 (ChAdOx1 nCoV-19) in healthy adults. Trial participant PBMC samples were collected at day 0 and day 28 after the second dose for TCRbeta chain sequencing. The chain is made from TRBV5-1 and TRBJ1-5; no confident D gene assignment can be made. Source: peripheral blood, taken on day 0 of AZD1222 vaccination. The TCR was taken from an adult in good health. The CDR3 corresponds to CASSLNGGNQPQHF. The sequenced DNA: TGCGCCAGCAGCTTGAATGGGGGCAATCAGCCCCAGCATTTT.